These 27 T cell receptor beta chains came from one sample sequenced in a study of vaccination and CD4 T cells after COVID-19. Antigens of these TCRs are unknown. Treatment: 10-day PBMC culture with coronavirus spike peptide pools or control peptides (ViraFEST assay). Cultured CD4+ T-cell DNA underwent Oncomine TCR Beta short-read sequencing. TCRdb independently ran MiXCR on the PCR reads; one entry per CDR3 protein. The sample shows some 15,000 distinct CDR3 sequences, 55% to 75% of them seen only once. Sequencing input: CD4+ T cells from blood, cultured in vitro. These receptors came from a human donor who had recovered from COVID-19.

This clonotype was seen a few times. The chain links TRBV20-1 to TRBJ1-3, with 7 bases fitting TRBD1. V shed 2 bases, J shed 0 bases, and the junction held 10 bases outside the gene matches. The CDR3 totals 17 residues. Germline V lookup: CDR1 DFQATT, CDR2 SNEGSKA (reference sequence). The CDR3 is CSARTPTGPFSGNTIYF. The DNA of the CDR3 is TGCAGTGCTAGAACCCCGACAGGGCCATTCTCTGGAAACACCATATATTTT.

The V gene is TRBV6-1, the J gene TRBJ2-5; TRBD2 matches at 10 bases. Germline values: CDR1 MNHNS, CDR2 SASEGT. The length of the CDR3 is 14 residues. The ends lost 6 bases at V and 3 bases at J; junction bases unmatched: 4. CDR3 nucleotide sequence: TGTGCCAGCAGCGACGGACTAGCGGAAGAGACCCAGTACTTC. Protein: CASSDGLAEETQYF.

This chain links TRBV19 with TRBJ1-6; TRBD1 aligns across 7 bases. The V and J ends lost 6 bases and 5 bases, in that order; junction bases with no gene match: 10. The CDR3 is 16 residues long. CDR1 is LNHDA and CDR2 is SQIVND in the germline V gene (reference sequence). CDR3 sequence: CASRGQQLTNNSPLHF. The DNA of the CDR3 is TGTGCCAGTAGGGGACAGCAGCTTACCAATAATTCACCCCTCCACTTT.

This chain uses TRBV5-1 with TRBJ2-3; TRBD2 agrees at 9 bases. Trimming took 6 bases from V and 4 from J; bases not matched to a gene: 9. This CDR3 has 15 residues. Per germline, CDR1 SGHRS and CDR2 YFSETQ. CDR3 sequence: CASTSGSGRADTQYF. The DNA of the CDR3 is TGCGCCAGCACATCGGGTAGCGGGAGAGCAGATACGCAGTATTTT. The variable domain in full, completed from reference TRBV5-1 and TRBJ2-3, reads KAGVTQTPRYLIKTRGQQVTLSCSPISGHRSVSWYQQTPGQGLQFLFEYFSETQRNKGNFPGRFSGRQFSNSRSEMNVSTLELGDSALYLCASTSGSGRADTQYFGPGTRLTVL.

The CDR3 coding sequence is TGTGCCAGCAGCTCTAGGGAAGCGGGAGAGACCCAGTACTTC. As protein: CASSSREAGETQYF. The V call is TRBV7-2, the J call TRBJ2-5; tentatively, D is TRBD2 (6 bases). The length of the CDR3 is 14 residues. The germline V and J ends were trimmed by 4 bases and 4 bases, with 13 bases remaining between them. In germline, CDR1 is SGHTA, CDR2 FQGNSA.

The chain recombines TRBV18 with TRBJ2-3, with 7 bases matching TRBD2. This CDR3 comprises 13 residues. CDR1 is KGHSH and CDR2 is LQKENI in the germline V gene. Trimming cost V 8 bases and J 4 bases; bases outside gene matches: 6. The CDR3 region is CASPGEGSDTQYF. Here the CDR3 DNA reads TGTGCCAGCCCTGGGGAGGGGTCAGATACGCAGTATTTT.

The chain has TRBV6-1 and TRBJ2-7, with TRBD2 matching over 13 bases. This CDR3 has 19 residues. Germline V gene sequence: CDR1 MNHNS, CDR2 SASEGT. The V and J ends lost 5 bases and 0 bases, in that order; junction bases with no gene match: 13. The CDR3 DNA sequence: TGTGCCAGCAGTCGCCGGACTAGCGGGAGAATCTGGGGCTCCTACGAGCAGTACTTC. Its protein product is CASSRRTSGRIWGSYEQYF.

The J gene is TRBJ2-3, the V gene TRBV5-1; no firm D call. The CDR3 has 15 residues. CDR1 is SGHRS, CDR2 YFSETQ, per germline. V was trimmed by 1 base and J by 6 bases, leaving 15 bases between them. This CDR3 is CASSLNLNVGDTQYF. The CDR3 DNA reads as TGCGCCAGCAGCTTGAATCTAAATGTAGGGGATACGCAGTATTTT.

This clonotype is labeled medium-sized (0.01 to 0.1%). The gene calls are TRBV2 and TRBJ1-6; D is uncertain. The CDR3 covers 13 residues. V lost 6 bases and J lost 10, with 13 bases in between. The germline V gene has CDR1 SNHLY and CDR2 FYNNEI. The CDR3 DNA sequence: TGTGCCAGCAGCTCCGCTCGGCGCTCACCCCTCCACTTT. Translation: CASSSARRSPLHF.

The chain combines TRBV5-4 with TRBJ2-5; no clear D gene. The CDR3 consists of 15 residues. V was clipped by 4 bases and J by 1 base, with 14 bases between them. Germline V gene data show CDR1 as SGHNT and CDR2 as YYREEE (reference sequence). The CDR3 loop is CASSPAQVGQETQYF. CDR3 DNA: TGTGCCAGCAGCCCCGCTCAGGTCGGCCAAGAGACCCAGTACTTC.

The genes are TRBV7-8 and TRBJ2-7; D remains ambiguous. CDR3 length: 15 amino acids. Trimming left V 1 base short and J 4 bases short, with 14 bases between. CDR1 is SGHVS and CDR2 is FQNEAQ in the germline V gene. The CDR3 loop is CASSLEVKPTYEQYF. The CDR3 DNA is TGTGCCAGCAGCTTAGAGGTAAAGCCGACTTACGAGCAGTACTTC.

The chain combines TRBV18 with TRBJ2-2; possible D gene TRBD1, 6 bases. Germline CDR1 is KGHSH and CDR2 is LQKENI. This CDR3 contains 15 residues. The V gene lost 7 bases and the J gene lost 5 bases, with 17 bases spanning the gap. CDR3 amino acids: CASCRTEGNTGELFF. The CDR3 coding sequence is TGTGCCAGCTGCCGGACAGAGGGGAATACCGGGGAGCTGTTTTTT. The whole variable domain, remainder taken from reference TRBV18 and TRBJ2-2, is NAGVMQNPRHLVRRRGQEARLRCSPMKGHSHVYWYRQLPEEGLKFMVYLQKENIIDESGMPKERFSAEFPKEGPSILRIQQVVRGDSAAYFCASCRTEGNTGELFFGEGSRLTVL.

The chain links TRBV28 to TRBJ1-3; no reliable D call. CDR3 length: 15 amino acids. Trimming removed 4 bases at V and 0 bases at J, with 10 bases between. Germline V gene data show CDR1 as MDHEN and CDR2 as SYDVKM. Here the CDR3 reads CASSSTSDSGNTIYF. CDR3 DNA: TGTGCCAGCAGTTCCACGAGCGACTCTGGAAACACCATATATTTT.

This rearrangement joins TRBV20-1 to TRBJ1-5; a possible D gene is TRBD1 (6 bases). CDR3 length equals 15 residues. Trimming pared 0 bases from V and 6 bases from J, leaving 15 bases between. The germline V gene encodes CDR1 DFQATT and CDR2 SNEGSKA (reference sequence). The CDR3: CSAREGGGEGQPQHF. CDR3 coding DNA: TGCAGTGCTAGAGAGGGGGGGGGCGAGGGTCAGCCCCAGCATTTT.

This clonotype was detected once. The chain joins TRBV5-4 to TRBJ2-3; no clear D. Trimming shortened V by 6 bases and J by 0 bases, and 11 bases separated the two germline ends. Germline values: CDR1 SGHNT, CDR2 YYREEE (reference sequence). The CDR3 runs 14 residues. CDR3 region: CASKTAPSTDTQYF. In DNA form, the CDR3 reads TGTGCCAGCAAAACGGCGCCGAGCACAGATACGCAGTATTTT.

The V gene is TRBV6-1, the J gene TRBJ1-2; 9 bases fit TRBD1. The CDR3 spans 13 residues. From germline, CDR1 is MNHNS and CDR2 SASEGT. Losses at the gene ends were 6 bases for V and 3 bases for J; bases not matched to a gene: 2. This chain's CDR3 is CASRRTGDYGYTF. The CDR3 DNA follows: TGTGCCAGCAGACGGACAGGGGACTATGGCTACACCTTC.

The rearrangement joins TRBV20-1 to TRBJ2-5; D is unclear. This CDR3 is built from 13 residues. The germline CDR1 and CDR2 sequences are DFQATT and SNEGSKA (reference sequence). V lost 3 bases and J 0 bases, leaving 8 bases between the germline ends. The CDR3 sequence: CSARPTYQETQYF. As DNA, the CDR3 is TGCAGTGCTAGGCCAACCTACCAAGAGACCCAGTACTTC.

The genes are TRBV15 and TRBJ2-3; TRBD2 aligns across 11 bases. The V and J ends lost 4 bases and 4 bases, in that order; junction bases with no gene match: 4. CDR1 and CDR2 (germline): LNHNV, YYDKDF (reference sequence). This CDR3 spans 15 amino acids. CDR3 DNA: TGTGCCACCAGCATACTAGCGGGAGCATCAGATACGCAGTATTTT. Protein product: CATSILAGASDTQYF.

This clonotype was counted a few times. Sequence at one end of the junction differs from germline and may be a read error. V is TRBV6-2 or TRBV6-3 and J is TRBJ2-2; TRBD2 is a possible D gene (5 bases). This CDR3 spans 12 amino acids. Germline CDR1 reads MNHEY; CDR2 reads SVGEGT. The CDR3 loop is CASKEGSGELFF. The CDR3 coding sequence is TGCGCCAGCAAAGAGGGCTCCGGGGAGCTGTTTTTT.

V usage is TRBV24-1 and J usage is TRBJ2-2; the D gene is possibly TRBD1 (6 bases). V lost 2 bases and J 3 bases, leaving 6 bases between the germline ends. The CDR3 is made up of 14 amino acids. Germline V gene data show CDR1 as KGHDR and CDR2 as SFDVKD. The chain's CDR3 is CATSDYRDTGELFF. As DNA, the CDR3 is TGTGCCACCAGTGATTACAGGGACACCGGGGAGCTGTTTTTT.

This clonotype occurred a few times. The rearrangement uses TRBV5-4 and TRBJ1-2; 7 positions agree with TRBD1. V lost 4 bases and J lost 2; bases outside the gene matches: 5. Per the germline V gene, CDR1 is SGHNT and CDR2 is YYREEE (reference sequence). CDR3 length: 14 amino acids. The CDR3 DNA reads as TGTGCCAGCAGCCCAGGGACAGAAAACTATGGCTACACCTTC. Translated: CASSPGTENYGYTF.

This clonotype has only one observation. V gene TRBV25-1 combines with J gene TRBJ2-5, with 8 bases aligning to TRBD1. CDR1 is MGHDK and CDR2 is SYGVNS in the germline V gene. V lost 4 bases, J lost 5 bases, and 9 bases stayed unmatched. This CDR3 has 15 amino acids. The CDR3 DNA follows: TGTGCCAGCAGTGCGAGGACAGGGCTGGGGGAGACCCAGTACTTC. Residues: CASSARTGLGETQYF.

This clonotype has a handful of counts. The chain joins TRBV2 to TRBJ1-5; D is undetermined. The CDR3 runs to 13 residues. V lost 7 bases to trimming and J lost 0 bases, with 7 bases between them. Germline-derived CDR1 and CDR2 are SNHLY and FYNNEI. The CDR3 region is CASTEYSNQPQHF. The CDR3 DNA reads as TGTGCCAGCACCGAGTATAGCAATCAGCCCCAGCATTTT. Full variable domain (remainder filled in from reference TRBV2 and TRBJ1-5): EPEVTQTPSHQVTQMGQEVILRCVPISNHLYFYWYRQILGQKVEFLVSFYNNEISEKSEIFDDQFSVERPDGSNFTLKIRSTKLEDSAMYFCASTEYSNQPQHFGDGTRLSIL.

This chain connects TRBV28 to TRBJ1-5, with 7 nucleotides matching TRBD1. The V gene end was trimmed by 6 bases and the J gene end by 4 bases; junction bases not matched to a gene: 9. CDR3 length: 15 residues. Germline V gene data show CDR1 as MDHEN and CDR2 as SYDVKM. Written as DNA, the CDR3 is TGTGCCAGCAGCGGTGGGACAGTTAATAATCAGCCCCAGCATTTT. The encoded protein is CASSGGTVNNQPQHF. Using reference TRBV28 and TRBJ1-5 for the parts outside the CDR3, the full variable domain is DVKVTQSSRYLVKRTGEKVFLECVQDMDHENMFWYRQDPGLGLRLIYFSYDVKMKEKGDIPEGYSVSREKKERFSLILESASTNQTSMYLCASSGGTVNNQPQHFGDGTRLSIL.

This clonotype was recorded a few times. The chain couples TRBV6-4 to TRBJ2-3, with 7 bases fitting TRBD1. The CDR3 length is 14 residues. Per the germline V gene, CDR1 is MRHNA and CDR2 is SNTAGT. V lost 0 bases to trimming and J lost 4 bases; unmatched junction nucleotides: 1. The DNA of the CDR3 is TGTGCCAGCAGTGACTCGACAGGGCCAGATACGCAGTATTTT. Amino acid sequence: CASSDSTGPDTQYF.

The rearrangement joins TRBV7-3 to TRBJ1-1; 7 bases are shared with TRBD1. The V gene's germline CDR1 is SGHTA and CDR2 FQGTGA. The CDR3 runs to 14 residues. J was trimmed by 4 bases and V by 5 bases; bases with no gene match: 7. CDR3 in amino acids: CASSAQGGLTEAFF. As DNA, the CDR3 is TGTGCCAGCAGCGCGCAGGGGGGTCTCACTGAAGCTTTCTTT.

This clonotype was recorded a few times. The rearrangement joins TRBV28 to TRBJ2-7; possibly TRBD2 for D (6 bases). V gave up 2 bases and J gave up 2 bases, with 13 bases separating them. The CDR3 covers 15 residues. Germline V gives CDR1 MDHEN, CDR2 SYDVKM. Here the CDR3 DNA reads TGTGCCAGCAGTTTACCAGGGACTGGGGCCTACGAGCAGTACTTC. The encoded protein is CASSLPGTGAYEQYF.